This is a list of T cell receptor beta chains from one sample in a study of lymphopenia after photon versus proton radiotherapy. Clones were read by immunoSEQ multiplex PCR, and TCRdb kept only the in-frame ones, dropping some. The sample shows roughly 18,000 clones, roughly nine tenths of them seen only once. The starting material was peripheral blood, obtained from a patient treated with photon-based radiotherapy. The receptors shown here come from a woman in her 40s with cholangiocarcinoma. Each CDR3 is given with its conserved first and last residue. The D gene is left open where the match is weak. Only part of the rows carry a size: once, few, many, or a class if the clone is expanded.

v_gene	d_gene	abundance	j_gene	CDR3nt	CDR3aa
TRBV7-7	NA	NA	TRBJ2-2	TGTGCTAGCAGCCAATTTTCCACCGGGGAGCTGTTTTTT	CASSQFSTGELFF
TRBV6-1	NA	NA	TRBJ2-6	TGTGCCAGCAGTGAATTGGGATTCCCCCGGACTGGGGCCAACGTCCTGACTTTC	CASSELGFPRTGANVLTF
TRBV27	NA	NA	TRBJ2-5	TGTGCCAGCAGTTTTAATGAGGGTTGGGAGACCCAGTACTTC	CASSFNEGWETQYF
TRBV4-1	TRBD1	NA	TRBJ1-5	TGCGCCAGCAGCCAAGAAGGGGGCGGAGCCGAGGAGCCCCAGCATTTT	CASSQEGGGAEEPQHF
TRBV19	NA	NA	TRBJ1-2	TGTGCCAGTAGTATGGCAGGGAGGGATGGCTACACCTTC	CASSMAGRDGYTF
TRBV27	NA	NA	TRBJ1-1	TGTGCCAGCAGTCCCCCCCGGGGGCGGGTCACTGAAGCTTTCTTT	CASSPPRGRVTEAFF
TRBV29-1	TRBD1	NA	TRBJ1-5	TGCAGCGTGGGGACAGGGGGCAACCAGCCCCAGCATTTT	CSVGTGGNQPQHF
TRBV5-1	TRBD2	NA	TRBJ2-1	TGCGCCAGCAGCTTAGCGGGGGGCAATGAGCAGTTCTTC	CASSLAGGNEQFF
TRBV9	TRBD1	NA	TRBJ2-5	TGTGCCAGCAGCCCATGGACAGGGGGTAGGGAGACCCAGTACTTC	CASSPWTGGRETQYF
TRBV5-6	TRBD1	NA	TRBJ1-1	TGTGCCAGCAGCCGAGGACAGGGAGGTGCTGAAGCTTTCTTT	CASSRGQGGAEAFF
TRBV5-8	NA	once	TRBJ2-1	TGTGCCAGCACCATCATGGTAGCCTGGAATGAGCAGTTCTTC	CASTIMVAWNEQFF
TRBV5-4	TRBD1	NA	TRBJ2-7	TGTGCCAGCAGCCCAGCAGGGACAGGAGCCTACGAGCAGTACTTC	CASSPAGTGAYEQYF
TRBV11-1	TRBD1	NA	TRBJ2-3	TGTGCCAGCAGCTTAGGGACAGGGTACACAGATACGCAGTATTTT	CASSLGTGYTDTQYF
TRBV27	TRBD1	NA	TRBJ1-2	TGTGCCAGCAGTCCAACCTCCGGGACAGGTCCCAACTATGGCTACACCTTC	CASSPTSGTGPNYGYTF
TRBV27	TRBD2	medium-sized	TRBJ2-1	TGTGCCAGCAGCCGGACTAGCGGGAAGGATGAGCAGTTCTTC	CASSRTSGKDEQFF
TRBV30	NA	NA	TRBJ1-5	TGTGCCTGGAGCCCTAGGGGGTCGGGGAATCAGCCCCAGCATTTT	CAWSPRGSGNQPQHF
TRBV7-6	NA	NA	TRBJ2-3	TGTGCCAGCAGCTTAGCATGGGGGAGCACAGATACGCAGTATTTT	CASSLAWGSTDTQYF
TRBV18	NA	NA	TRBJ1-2	TGTGCCAGCTCACCCCCGACAGCCTTCTCTGGCTACACCTTC	CASSPPTAFSGYTF
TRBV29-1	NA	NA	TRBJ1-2	TGCAGCGTTCTCTTCTCCGGAGGCAACTATGGCTACACCTTC	CSVLFSGGNYGYTF
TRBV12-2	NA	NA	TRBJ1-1	TGTGCAAGTCGCTTAGGAGTGGCGAACACTGAAGCTTTCTTT	CASRLGVANTEAFF
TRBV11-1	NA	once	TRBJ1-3	TGTGCCAGCAGCCCAGGTGGGACTGGAAACACCATATATTTT	CASSPGGTGNTIYF
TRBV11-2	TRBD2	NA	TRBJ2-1	TGTGCCAGCAGCCTATCTAGCGGGAGGGCCTTGGGAAGTGAGCAGTTCTTC	CASSLSSGRALGSEQFF
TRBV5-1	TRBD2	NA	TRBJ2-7	TGCGCCAGCAGCTCGCTAGCGGGAGGACGGCAGACCGAGCAGTACTTC	CASSSLAGGRQTEQYF
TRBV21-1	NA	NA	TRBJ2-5	TGTGCCAGCAGCAAGCATCCTAGCGGAGGGGGGGAGACCCAGTACTTC	CASSKHPSGGGETQYF
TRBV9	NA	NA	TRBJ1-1	TGTGCCAGCAGCATGCCACCGACCTTTAAAAGGAACACTGAAGCTTTCTTT	CASSMPPTFKRNTEAFF
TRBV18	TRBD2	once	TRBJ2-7	TGTGCCAGCTCACCGCTCCCCACTAGCGGCCTTCCCTACGAGCAGTACTTC	CASSPLPTSGLPYEQYF
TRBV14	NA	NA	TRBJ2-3	TGTGCCAGCAGCCAAGATTTGGGCCCGATATTGACGCAGTATTTT	CASSQDLGPILTQYF
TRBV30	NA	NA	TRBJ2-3	TGTGCCTGGAGTGGTGGGGATACGCAGTATTTT	CAWSGGDTQYF
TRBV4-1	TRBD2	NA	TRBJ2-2	TGCGCCAGCAGCCTGGTAGCGGGCGTCGGCACCGGGGAGCTGTTTTTT	CASSLVAGVGTGELFF
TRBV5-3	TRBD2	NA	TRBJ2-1	TGTGCCAGAAGCTTAGGGACTAGGGACAATGAGCAGTTCTTC	CARSLGTRDNEQFF
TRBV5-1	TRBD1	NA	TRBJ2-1	TGCGCCAGCAGCTTGGGGGACAGGGACAATGAGCAGTTCTTC	CASSLGDRDNEQFF
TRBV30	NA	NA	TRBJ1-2	TGTGCCTGGAGTGCCCGGACAGCCTATGGCTACACCTTC	CAWSARTAYGYTF
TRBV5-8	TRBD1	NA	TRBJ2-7	TGTGCCAGCAGCCCATCAGGGACAGACTACGAGCAGTACTTC	CASSPSGTDYEQYF
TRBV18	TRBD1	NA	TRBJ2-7	TGTGCCAGCTCACCCTACCGACAGGGGAGCTCCTACGAGCAGTACTTC	CASSPYRQGSSYEQYF
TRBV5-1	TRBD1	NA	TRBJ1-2	TGCGCCAGCAGCTTGGCGGGACAGGGGGCTTATGGCTACACCTTC	CASSLAGQGAYGYTF
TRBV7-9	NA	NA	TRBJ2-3	TGTGCCAGCAGCTCGACCTACCGAGGAGATACGCAGTATTTT	CASSSTYRGDTQYF
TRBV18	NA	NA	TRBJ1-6	TGTGCCAGCTCACCCGGGTTCGAGTCACCCCTCCACTTT	CASSPGFESPLHF
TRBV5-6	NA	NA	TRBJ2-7	TGTGCTAGGCCCACAGGCTCCTACGAGCAGTACTTC	CARPTGSYEQYF
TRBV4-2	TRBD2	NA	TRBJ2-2	TGTGCCAGCAGCCAAGGGGGTCAAGCGGGAGGCCGGGGAACCGGGGAGCTGTTTTTT	CASSQGGQAGGRGTGELFF
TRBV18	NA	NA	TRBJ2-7	TGTGCCAGCTCACCCTCTCAGGGCTCTGTGGGGGAGCAGTACTTC	CASSPSQGSVGEQYF
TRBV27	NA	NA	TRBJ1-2	TGTGCCAGCAGCCCCCTGGGGGGGGCGCGCGGCTACACCTTC	CASSPLGGARGYTF
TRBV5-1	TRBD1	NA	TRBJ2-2	TGCGCCAGCAGCGTGGGACAGGGGAACACCGGGGAGCTGTTTTTT	CASSVGQGNTGELFF
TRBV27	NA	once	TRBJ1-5	TGTGCCAGCAGTTTATCGAGGGCTAGCGGGACCATCGGGCCCCAGCATTTT	CASSLSRASGTIGPQHF
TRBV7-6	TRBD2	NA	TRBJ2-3	TGTGCCAGCGCCGCCAGACTAGCGGGACCAGATACGCAGTATTTT	CASAARLAGPDTQYF
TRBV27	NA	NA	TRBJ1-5	TGTGCCAGCAGGGGTTATAGCAATCAGCCCCAGCATTTT	CASRGYSNQPQHF
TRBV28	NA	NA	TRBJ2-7	TGTGCCAGCAGTTTACCTACAGTAGGGGGCTACGAGCAGTACTTC	CASSLPTVGGYEQYF
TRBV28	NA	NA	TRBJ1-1	TGTGCCAGCATGGACATGAACACTGAAGCTTTCTTT	CASMDMNTEAFF
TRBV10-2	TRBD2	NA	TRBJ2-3	TGCGCCAGCACGGCAGCGGGGGGGGTCACAGATACGCAGTATTTT	CASTAAGGVTDTQYF
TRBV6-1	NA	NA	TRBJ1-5	TGTGCCAGCAGTGAAGGACGAGGCAATCAGCCCCAGCATTTT	CASSEGRGNQPQHF
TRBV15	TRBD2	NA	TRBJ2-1	TGTGCCACCAGCAGCCCGCGGGGGGTGACTAGCGGGGGTTCCTACAATGAGCAGTTCTTC	CATSSPRGVTSGGSYNEQFF
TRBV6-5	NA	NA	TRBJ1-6	TGTGCCACCAGGAACCTCGATAATTCACCCCTCCACTTT	CATRNLDNSPLHF
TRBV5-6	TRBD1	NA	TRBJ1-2	TGTGCCAGCAGCCGACAGGGGACCAACTATGGCTACACCTTC	CASSRQGTNYGYTF